Below, 27 T cell receptor beta chains from the same sample are listed, as sequenced in a study of blood T cell repertoires in COVID-19. Only in-frame clones appear in the TCRdb table, and some are missing; sequencing was by immunoSEQ multiplex PCR. The sample has some 120,000 clones, around nine tenths seen once. Sequences were obtained from peripheral blood. The receptors shown here come from a man aged 45-65 years with COVID-19, enrolled during active disease.

This chain uses TRBV27 with TRBJ2-5; 10 bases line up with TRBD1. The CDR3 contains 16 residues. The V gene's germline CDR1 is MNHEY and CDR2 SMNVEV (reference sequence). The V and J ends lost 1 base and 5 bases, in that order; junction bases with no gene match: 7. CDR3 bases: TGTGCCAGCAGTTTATACCGGGACAGGGGTACTGAGACCCAGTACTTC. Translation gives CASSLYRDRGTETQYF.

The V call is TRBV19, the J call TRBJ2-1, with 8 bases that match TRBD1. The CDR3 has 12 amino acids. The V gene's germline CDR1 is LNHDA and CDR2 SQIVND (reference sequence). The junction had 6 bases not matched to a gene; V was cut back by 5 bases and J by 12 bases. In nucleotides, the CDR3 is TGTGCCAGTAGTCAACAGGGGGAGCGGCAGTTCTTC. As protein: CASSQQGERQFF.

V and J are TRBV19 and TRBJ2-3; 15 bases fit TRBD2. J was trimmed by 5 bases and V by 5 bases; bases with no gene match: 5. The CDR3 extends over 16 amino acids. Germline CDR1 LNHDA, CDR2 SQIVND (reference sequence). The CDR3 loop is CASSDGLAGGGDTQYF. Written as DNA, the CDR3 is TGTGCCAGTAGTGACGGACTAGCGGGAGGGGGAGATACGCAGTATTTT.

The chain is built from TRBV30 and TRBJ2-4; 11 bases match TRBD1. With V trimmed by 2 bases and J by 7 bases, 1 base remained unmatched. The CDR3 contains 13 residues. Germline V CDR1 and CDR2: GTSNPN, SVGIG (reference sequence). CDR3 protein: CAWSRDRGNIQYF. The DNA for the CDR3 is TGTGCCTGGAGTCGGGACAGGGGGAACATTCAGTACTTC.

The chain combines TRBV3-1 (or the pseudogene TRBV3-2) with TRBJ1-5; D is undetermined. Trimming shortened V by 1 base and J by 0 bases, and 7 bases separated the two germline ends. The germline CDR1 and CDR2 sequences are LGHDT and YNNKEL (reference sequence). CDR3 length: 15 residues. This CDR3 reads CASSQGTYSNQPQHF. In DNA form, the CDR3 reads TGTGCCAGCAGCCAAGGAACATATAGCAATCAGCCCCAGCATTTT.

The chain joins TRBV2 to TRBJ2-7; D may be TRBD1 (6 bases). The CDR3 covers 12 residues. Trimming shortened V by 7 bases and J by 4 bases, and 11 bases separated the two germline ends. Germline V gives CDR1 SNHLY, CDR2 FYNNEI. CDR3 loop: CASNSGVYEQYF. The CDR3 DNA reads as TGTGCCAGCAACTCAGGGGTGTACGAGCAGTACTTC.

The rearrangement uses TRBV4-1 and TRBJ2-5, with 7 bases fitting TRBD1. With V trimmed by 4 bases and J by 9 bases, 11 bases remained unmatched. The CDR3 covers 14 residues. The germline V gene has CDR1 MGHRA and CDR2 YSYEKL. DNA for the CDR3: TGCGCCAGCAGCCTGGGGACAGCCAAGAGGGCCCAGTACTTC. Residues: CASSLGTAKRAQYF.

CDR3 DNA: TGCGCCAGCAGCCTGGAGGTTTCGGGGTTCGGTGATACGCAGTATTTT. Encoded protein: CASSLEVSGFGDTQYF. The rearrangement joins TRBV5-1 to TRBJ2-3; D possibly corresponds to TRBD2 (5 bases). V lost 4 bases, J lost 6 bases, and 21 bases lay in between. The CDR3 consists of 16 residues. Per the germline V gene, CDR1 is SGHRS and CDR2 is YFSETQ.

This clone appeared a single time. The J gene is TRBJ2-1, the V gene TRBV19; 7 bases map to TRBD1. After removal of 3 bases from V and 1 base from J, the junction contained 3 bases not matched to a gene. The germline CDR1 and CDR2 sequences are LNHDA and SQIVND (reference sequence). The CDR3 length is 15 residues. In DNA, the CDR3 is TGTGCCAGTAGTATCGGGACAGCTTCCTACAATGAGCAGTTCTTC. Translation: CASSIGTASYNEQFF.

The chain employs TRBV28 and TRBJ2-3; 7 bases line up with TRBD2. The CDR3 has 15 amino acids. The germline CDR1 and CDR2 sequences are MDHEN and SYDVKM. Trimming at V came to 3 bases and at J to 4 bases, leaving 7 bases not matched to a gene. The CDR3, as DNA: TGTGCCAGCAGTTTGGGCGGGGCGGGGGCAGATACGCAGTATTTT. This encodes CASSLGGAGADTQYF.

V usage is TRBV6-4 and J usage is TRBJ2-3; 10 bases are a match to TRBD2. Germline CDR1 reads MRHNA; CDR2 reads SNTAGT. The CDR3 spans 16 residues. The trim removed 2 bases at V and 2 bases at J, leaving 4 bases unmatched. CDR3 region: CASSDLAGVDTDTQYF. The CDR3 DNA reads as TGTGCCAGCAGTGACCTAGCGGGAGTGGACACAGATACGCAGTATTTT.

The chain recombines TRBV3-1 (or the pseudogene TRBV3-2) with TRBJ1-5; D is uncertain. Germline V gene lookup returns CDR1 LGHDT and CDR2 YNNKEL (reference sequence). The CDR3 consists of 11 residues. Deletions cut 6 bases from V and 8 bases from J, with 8 bases between. DNA for the CDR3: TGTGCCAGCAGGCGCGGGGAGCCCCAGCATTTT. Residues: CASRRGEPQHF.

The rearrangement uses TRBV5-1 and TRBJ2-1; D uncertain. V dropped 0 bases and J dropped 5 bases, with 6 bases sitting between them. Looked up from germline, CDR1 is SGHRS and CDR2 is YFSETQ. The CDR3 spans 13 residues. The CDR3 sequence: CASSLVLNNEQFF. The CDR3 DNA reads TGCGCCAGCAGCTTGGTGCTAAACAATGAGCAGTTCTTC.

The J gene is TRBJ2-1, the V gene TRBV5-1; TRBD1 aligns across 11 bases. This CDR3 region has 14 residues. Germline lookup yields CDR1 SGHRS and CDR2 YFSETQ. Germline trimming cut 4 bases from V and 5 bases from J; bases unmatched to any gene: 2. As DNA, the CDR3 is TGCGCCAGCAGCACGGGACAGGGGGACAATGAGCAGTTCTTC. This codes for CASSTGQGDNEQFF.

The chain joins TRBV10-3 to TRBJ2-1; TRBD1 matches at 9 bases. V was pared by 0 bases and J by 5 bases, with 5 bases of the junction left unmatched. The V gene's germline CDR1 is ENHRY and CDR2 SYGVKD. The CDR3 consists of 16 residues. DNA for the CDR3: TGTGCCATCAGTGAGTCGAGACAGGGGGAGGACAATGAGCAGTTCTTC. Amino acid sequence: CAISESRQGEDNEQFF.

The chain uses TRBV11-2 and TRBJ1-5; TRBD1 matches 7 bases. CDR3 length: 14 amino acids. Germline V gene data show CDR1 as SGHAT and CDR2 as FQNNGV. After removal of 5 bases from V and 0 bases from J, the junction contained 1 base not matched to a gene. The CDR3 loop is CASSRQGSNQPQHF. The CDR3 DNA follows: TGTGCCAGCAGCCGACAGGGTAGCAATCAGCCCCAGCATTTT.

The V call is TRBV24-1, the J call TRBJ2-3; the D gene is possibly TRBD1 (5 bases). The CDR3 runs to 15 residues. V was pared by 6 bases and J by 3 bases, with 15 bases between. CDR1 KGHDR and CDR2 SFDVKD come from the germline V gene. For the CDR3, the DNA is TGTGCCACCAGTCGGCAGGGTGGGAAGACAGATACGCAGTATTTT. Residues: CATSRQGGKTDTQYF.

J is TRBJ2-1 and V is TRBV5-1, with TRBD2 matching 15 bases. CDR1 and CDR2 from the germline V gene are SGHRS and YFSETQ. J was trimmed by 14 bases and V by 3 bases; bases with no gene match: 6. The CDR3 is made up of 14 amino acids. CDR3 in DNA: TGCGCCAGCAGCTGGGGACTAGCGGGAGGATTGAAGTTCTTC. This encodes CASSWGLAGGLKFF.

The chain carries TRBV25-1 and TRBJ2-2; D ambiguous. Germline CDR1 and CDR2: MGHDK and SYGVNS. Trimming left V 3 bases short and J 7 bases short, with 6 bases between. The CDR3 loop spans 12 amino acids. DNA for the CDR3: TGTGCCAGCAGTGACGTCAGCGGGGAGCTGTTTTTT. It specifies CASSDVSGELFF.

The CDR3 nucleotides are TGCGCCAGCAGACGTAGCGCAACGAACACCGGGGAGCTGTTTTTT. This translates into CASRRSATNTGELFF. This sequence joins TRBV5-1 and TRBJ2-2, with D possibly being TRBD2 (5 bases). The CDR3 is made up of 15 amino acids. CDR1 and CDR2 (germline): SGHRS, YFSETQ. V gave up 5 bases and J gave up 0 bases, with 11 bases separating them.

The V and J genes are TRBV28 and TRBJ1-1, with D possibly being TRBD1 (5 bases). The CDR3 length is 14 residues. V was shortened by 2 bases and J by 0 bases, with 7 bases between the two germline ends. Germline-derived CDR1 and CDR2 are MDHEN and SYDVKM. The CDR3 DNA reads TGTGCCAGCAGTTTAAGGGGTCTGAACACTGAAGCTTTCTTT. This encodes CASSLRGLNTEAFF.

The CDR3 DNA reads TGTGCCAGCATTGGGGGACAGCTCTATGGCTACACCTTC. This codes for CASIGGQLYGYTF. The rearrangement uses TRBV28 and TRBJ1-2, with 7 bases lining up with TRBD1. Germline V gene sequence: CDR1 MDHEN, CDR2 SYDVKM. The CDR3 runs 13 residues. Trimming cost V 7 bases and J 4 bases; bases outside gene matches: 6.

This chain connects TRBV29-1 to TRBJ2-1; D may be TRBD2 (6 bases). Germline CDR1 and CDR2: SQVTM and ANQGSEA. The CDR3 is made up of 15 amino acids. Trimming took 4 bases from V and 4 from J, leaving 17 bases between them. The CDR3, as DNA: TGCAGCGTTGCCCGGCAGGAGGGGAAATACAATGAGCAGTTCTTC. It yields the protein CSVARQEGKYNEQFF.

The V call is TRBV4-1, the J call TRBJ2-1; a weak D match, TRBD2 (5 bases). CDR3 length: 15 residues. The ends were cut back, 5 bases at V and 0 bases at J, with 11 bases in the middle. Per the germline V gene, CDR1 is MGHRA and CDR2 is YSYEKL. The CDR3 reads CASSASGSSYNEQFF. The CDR3 DNA reads as TGCGCCAGCAGCGCGTCGGGGAGCTCCTACAATGAGCAGTTCTTC.

The rearrangement uses TRBV5-1 and TRBJ2-1; 13 bases agree with TRBD2. Unmatched junction bases numbered 11, after V lost 3 bases and J lost 8 bases. The CDR3 length is 17 residues. In germline, CDR1 is SGHRS, CDR2 YFSETQ. The CDR3 DNA reads TGCGCCAGCAGCTCTTTACTAGCGGGAGGGCCAATCGATGAGCAGTTCTTC. Protein: CASSSLLAGGPIDEQFF.

The chain employs TRBV4-1 and TRBJ2-6; 7 nucleotides line up with TRBD1. From germline, CDR1 is MGHRA and CDR2 YSYEKL. The CDR3 spans 17 residues. The ends lost 5 bases at V and 1 base at J; junction bases unmatched: 8. This CDR3 is CASSLSTGSSGANVLTF. CDR3 DNA: TGCGCCAGCAGCTTATCGACAGGGTCATCTGGGGCCAACGTCCTGACTTTC.

The gene calls are TRBV18 and TRBJ2-1, with TRBD2 identical over 7 bases. The CDR3 is 16 amino acids. CDR1 and CDR2 from the germline V gene are KGHSH and LQKENI. After removal of 3 bases from V and 7 bases from J, the junction contained 12 bases not matched to a gene. CDR3 nucleotides: TGTGCCAGCTCACCCCCTGACCGGGAGGTTAGGAATGAGCAGTTCTTC. Its translation is CASSPPDREVRNEQFF.